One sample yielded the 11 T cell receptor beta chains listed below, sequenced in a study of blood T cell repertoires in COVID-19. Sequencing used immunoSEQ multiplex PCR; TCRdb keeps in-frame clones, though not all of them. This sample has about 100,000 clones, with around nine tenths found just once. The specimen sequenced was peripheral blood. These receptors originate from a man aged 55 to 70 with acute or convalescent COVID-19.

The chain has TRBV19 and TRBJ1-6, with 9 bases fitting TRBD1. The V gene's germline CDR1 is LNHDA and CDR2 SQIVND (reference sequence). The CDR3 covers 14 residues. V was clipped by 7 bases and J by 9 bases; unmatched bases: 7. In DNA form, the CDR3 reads TGTGCCAGTACCATAGGGACAGGGAGTTCACCCCTCCACTTT. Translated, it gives CASTIGTGSSPLHF. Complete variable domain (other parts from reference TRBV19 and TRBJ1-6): DGGITQSPKYLFRKEGQNVTLSCEQNLNHDAMYWYRQDPGQGLRLIYYSQIVNDFQKGDIAEGYSVSREKKESFPLTVTSAQKNPTAFYLCASTIGTGSSPLHFGNGTRLTVT.

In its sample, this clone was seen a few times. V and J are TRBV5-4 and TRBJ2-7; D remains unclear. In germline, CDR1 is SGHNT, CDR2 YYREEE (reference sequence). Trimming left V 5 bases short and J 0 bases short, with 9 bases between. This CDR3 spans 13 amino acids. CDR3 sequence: CASRKESSYEQYF. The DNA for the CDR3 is TGTGCCAGCAGGAAGGAGAGCTCCTACGAGCAGTACTTC.

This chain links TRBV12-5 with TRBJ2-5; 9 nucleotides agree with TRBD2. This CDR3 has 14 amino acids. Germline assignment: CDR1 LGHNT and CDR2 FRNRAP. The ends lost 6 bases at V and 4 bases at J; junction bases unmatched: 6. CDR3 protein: CASGEAGGGETQYF. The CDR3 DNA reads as TGTGCTAGTGGGGAAGCGGGAGGAGGAGAGACCCAGTACTTC.

The CDR3 DNA reads TGTGCCAGCAGTGAGACTAGCGGGATTGGCAATGAGCAGTTCTTC. Its translation: CASSETSGIGNEQFF. This chain links TRBV2 with TRBJ2-1, with 11 bases that match TRBD2. This CDR3 contains 15 residues. Trimming removed 3 bases from V and 6 bases from J; junction bases left unmatched: 4. Germline CDR1 and CDR2: SNHLY and FYNNEI. The variable domain in full, with the rest retrieved from reference TRBV2 and TRBJ2-1, is EPEVTQTPSHQVTQMGQEVILRCVPISNHLYFYWYRQILGQKVEFLVSFYNNEISEKSEIFDDQFSVERPDGSNFTLKIRSTKLEDSAMYFCASSETSGIGNEQFFGPGTRLTVL.

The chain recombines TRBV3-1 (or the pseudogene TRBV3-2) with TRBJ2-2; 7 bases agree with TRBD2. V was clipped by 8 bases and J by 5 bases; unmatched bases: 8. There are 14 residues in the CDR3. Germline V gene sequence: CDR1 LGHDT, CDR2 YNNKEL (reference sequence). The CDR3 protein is CASRGESRTGELFF. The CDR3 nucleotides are TGTGCCAGCCGGGGGGAAAGTCGGACCGGGGAGCTGTTTTTT.

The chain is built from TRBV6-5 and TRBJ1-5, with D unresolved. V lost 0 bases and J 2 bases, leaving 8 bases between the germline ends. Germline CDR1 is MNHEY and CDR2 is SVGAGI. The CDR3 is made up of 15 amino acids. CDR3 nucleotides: TGTGCCAGCAGTTACTCGAGTTATGGCAATCAGCCCCAGCATTTT. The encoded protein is CASSYSSYGNQPQHF.

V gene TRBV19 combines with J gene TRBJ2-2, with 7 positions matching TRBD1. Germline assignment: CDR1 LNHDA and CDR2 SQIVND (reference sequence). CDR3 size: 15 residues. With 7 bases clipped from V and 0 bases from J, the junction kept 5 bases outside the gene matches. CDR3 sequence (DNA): TGTGCCAGTACCGCGACAGGGACGAACACCGGGGAGCTGTTTTTT. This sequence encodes CASTATGTNTGELFF.

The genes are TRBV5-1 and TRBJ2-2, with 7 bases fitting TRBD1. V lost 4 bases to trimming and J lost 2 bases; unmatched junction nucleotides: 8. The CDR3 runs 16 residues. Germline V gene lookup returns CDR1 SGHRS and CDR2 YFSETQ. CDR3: CASSLSGQLNTGELFF. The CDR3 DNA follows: TGCGCCAGCAGCCTGTCGGGACAGCTTAACACCGGGGAGCTGTTTTTT.

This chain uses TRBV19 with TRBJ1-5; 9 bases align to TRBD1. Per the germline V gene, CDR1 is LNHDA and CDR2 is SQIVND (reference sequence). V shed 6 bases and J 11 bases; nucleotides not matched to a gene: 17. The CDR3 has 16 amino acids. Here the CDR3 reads CASSIQGALVYETQHF. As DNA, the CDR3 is TGTGCCAGTAGCATACAGGGGGCCCTAGTTTACGAGACCCAGCATTTT.

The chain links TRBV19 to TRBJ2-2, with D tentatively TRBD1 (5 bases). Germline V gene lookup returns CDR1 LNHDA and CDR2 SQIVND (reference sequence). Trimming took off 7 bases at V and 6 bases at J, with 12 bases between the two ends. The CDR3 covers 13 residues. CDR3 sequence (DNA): TGTGCCAGTAATAGTCTGGGGCCCGGGGAGCTGTTTTTT. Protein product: CASNSLGPGELFF.

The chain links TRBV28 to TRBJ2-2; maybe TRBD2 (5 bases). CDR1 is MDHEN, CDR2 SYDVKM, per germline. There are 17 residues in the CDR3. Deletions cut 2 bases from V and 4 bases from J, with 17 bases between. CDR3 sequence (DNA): TGTGCCAGCAGTTTAGGCCTAGCAAGATTAGGCACCGGGGAGCTGTTTTTT. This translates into CASSLGLARLGTGELFF.